These 32 T cell receptor beta chains were sequenced from one sample in a study of response to subunit inactivated influenza vaccine. TCRdb itself ran the RT-PCR reads through MiXCR, one entry per CDR3 protein. The sample has hundreds of thousands of distinct CDR3 sequences, 15% to 19% seen once; the top ten hold around a tenth. The source material was PBMCs from blood, sampled 11 to 12 days after vaccination. The source is a man aged 45 to 65 who received an inactivated influenza vaccine.

This clonotype was recorded many times. The V call is TRBV24-1, the J call TRBJ2-7; D may correspond to TRBD1 or TRBD2 (6 bases each). Germline-derived CDR1 and CDR2 are KGHDR and SFDVKD. The CDR3 has 16 amino acids. Trimming removed 0 bases from V and 0 bases from J, with 11 bases in between. CDR3 sequence (DNA): TGTGCCACCAGTGATTTGAGGGGGAGGCCCTCCTACGAGCAGTACTTC. It codes for CATSDLRGRPSYEQYF.

This clonotype was picked up a small number of times. The chain uses TRBV7-9 and TRBJ2-7; 10 bases align to TRBD2. Looked up from germline, CDR1 is SEHNR and CDR2 is FQNEAQ (reference sequence). The V segment lost 6 bases and the J segment 3 bases; nucleotides outside the gene matches: 2. The CDR3 contains 13 residues. CDR3 coding DNA: TGTGCCAGCAGTCCTAGCGGGGGCTACGAGCAGTACTTC. Protein: CASSPSGGYEQYF.

A few counts support this clonotype. The chain links TRBV25-1 to TRBJ2-3, with 7 bases lining up with TRBD1. CDR3 length: 15 residues. The ends lost 2 bases at V and 2 bases at J; junction bases unmatched: 4. Per the germline V gene, CDR1 is MGHDK and CDR2 is SYGVNS. CDR3 loop: CASSERQGNTDTQYF. CDR3 nucleotides: TGTGCCAGCAGTGAACGACAGGGAAACACAGATACGCAGTATTTT.

The table lists this clonotype with a few counts. The chain joins TRBV9 to TRBJ2-3; D is possibly TRBD2 (6 bases). This CDR3 has 16 amino acids. CDR1 and CDR2 (germline): SGDLS, YYNGEE. V dropped 4 bases and J dropped 0 bases, with 15 bases sitting between them. The CDR3, as DNA: TGTGCCAGCAGCCCATATAGCGGAACGAGCACAGATACGCAGTATTTT. Protein sequence: CASSPYSGTSTDTQYF. The entire variable domain, with the rest obtained from reference TRBV9 and TRBJ2-3, is as follows: DSGVTQTPKHLITATGQRVTLRCSPRSGDLSVYWYQQSLDQGLQFLIQYYNGEERAKGNILERFSAQQFPDLHSELNLSSLELGDSALYFCASSPYSGTSTDTQYFGPGTRLTVL.

The genes are TRBV29-1 and TRBJ2-1, with 10 bases lining up with TRBD2. Germline values: CDR1 SQVTM, CDR2 ANQGSEA. The CDR3 loop spans 13 amino acids. V lost 5 bases, J lost 6 bases, and 4 bases stayed unmatched. CDR3 coding DNA: TGCAGCGTTCGAGCGGGAGGGGCCAATGAGCAGTTCTTC. Protein product: CSVRAGGANEQFF.

The chain joins TRBV12-3 or TRBV12-4 to TRBJ1-3; D is ambiguous. V lost 7 bases to trimming and J lost 4 bases, with 5 bases between them. There are 11 residues in the CDR3. CDR3 sequence reads: CASNSGNTIYF. DNA for the CDR3: TGTGCCAGCAATTCCGGAAACACCATATATTTT.

This chain connects TRBV28 to TRBJ2-4; D is unclear. Germline V gene sequence: CDR1 MDHEN, CDR2 SYDVKM. V gave up 6 bases and J gave up 0 bases, with 9 bases separating them. The CDR3 is made up of 14 amino acids. The CDR3 DNA sequence: TGTGCCAGCAGATTCGCCGAAGCCAAAAACATTCAGTACTTC. Protein sequence: CASRFAEAKNIQYF. Full variable domain (rest looked up from reference TRBV28 and TRBJ2-4): DVKVTQSSRYLVKRTGEKVFLECVQDMDHENMFWYRQDPGLGLRLIYFSYDVKMKEKGDIPEGYSVSREKKERFSLILESASTNQTSMYLCASRFAEAKNIQYFGAGTRLSVL.

The V call is TRBV5-6, the J call TRBJ1-1; D is unresolved. The CDR3 spans 14 residues. Germline loops: CDR1 SGHDT, CDR2 YYEEEE. Trimming took 1 base from V and 6 from J, leaving 13 bases between them. Here the CDR3 DNA reads TGTGCCAGCAGCTTGTTTGGGTCCAAGGCTGAAGCTTTCTTT. As protein: CASSLFGSKAEAFF.

The rearrangement joins TRBV5-1 to TRBJ2-3; TRBD2 agrees at 12 bases. V lost 4 bases and J lost 0; bases outside the gene matches: 9. CDR1 and CDR2 (germline): SGHRS, YFSETQ. The CDR3 totals 18 residues. The DNA for the CDR3 is TGCGCCAGCAGCATAGGACTAGCGGGGATTGAAAGCACAGATACGCAGTATTTT. Its protein product is CASSIGLAGIESTDTQYF.

CDR3 in DNA: TGTGCCAGCAGCCCCCGACTCTCGTGGGGTCGCACCAAGAGCTCCTACAATGAGCAGTTCTTC. Translating gives CASSPRLSWGRTKSSYNEQFF. This chain joins TRBV7-6 and TRBJ2-1; D is ambiguous. Trimming cost V 5 bases and J 0 bases, with 29 bases left between them. This CDR3 spans 21 amino acids. Germline loops: CDR1 SGHVS, CDR2 FNYEAQ.

The chain recombines TRBV27 with TRBJ2-7; 12 bases are a match to TRBD1. Trimming took 2 bases from V and 4 from J; bases not matched to a gene: 3. The CDR3 totals 15 residues. Germline V CDR1 and CDR2: MNHEY, SMNVEV (reference sequence). Written as DNA, the CDR3 is TGTGCCAGCAGTTTAACGGGACAGGGGGCGTACGAGCAGTACTTC. Translation: CASSLTGQGAYEQYF.

This clonotype has more than one count but fewer than ten. The rearrangement joins TRBV6-1 to TRBJ2-3, with D maybe TRBD1 (7 bases). CDR3 size: 16 residues. Germline-derived CDR1 and CDR2 are MNHNS and SASEGT. With 5 bases removed from V and 2 bases from J, the gap between germline ends came to 17 bases. CDR3 sequence (DNA): TGTGCCAGCAGTCCTAAGACAGGGAGGTACACAGATACGCAGTATTTT. Translated: CASSPKTGRYTDTQYF.

V usage is TRBV4-3 and J usage is TRBJ1-4; the D gene is possibly TRBD1 (5 bases). Germline V CDR1 and CDR2: LGHNA, YSLEER. This CDR3 region has 13 residues. V lost 0 bases and J 15 bases, leaving 14 bases between the germline ends. This chain's CDR3 is CASSQDLSGAVFF. Here the CDR3 DNA reads TGCGCCAGCAGCCAAGATCTGTCCGGGGCTGTGTTTTTT.

This clonotype has a count of ten or more. The chain links TRBV10-3 to TRBJ2-7; 8 positions agree with TRBD1. J lost 7 bases, V lost 2 bases, and 10 bases had no gene match. Germline CDR1 reads ENHRY; CDR2 reads SYGVKD. The CDR3 consists of 15 residues. Here the CDR3 reads CAISEHPRQGREQYF. The CDR3 nucleotides are TGTGCCATCAGTGAGCATCCAAGACAGGGGCGGGAGCAGTACTTC.

This clonotype was detected many times. This rearrangement joins TRBV5-1 to TRBJ2-7; 9 bases are shared with TRBD1. J gave up 2 bases and V 5 bases, and 5 bases lay outside the gene matches. CDR1 and CDR2 (germline): SGHRS, YFSETQ. This CDR3 comprises 14 residues. The CDR3 DNA reads as TGCGCCAGCAGGACCGGGACAGGGACCTACGAGCAGTACTTC. Its translation: CASRTGTGTYEQYF.

This clonotype showed up just a few times. The CDR3 spells CATSAEVSVDTQYF. CDR3 coding DNA: TGTGCCACCAGTGCGGAGGTTAGCGTGGATACGCAGTATTTT. The gene calls are TRBV24-1 and TRBJ2-3; maybe TRBD2 (5 bases). V was cut by 5 bases and J by 6 bases, with 14 bases left in between. The CDR3 consists of 14 residues. The germline gives CDR1 KGHDR, CDR2 SFDVKD.

The gene calls are TRBV10-1 and TRBJ1-2; TRBD1 aligns across 10 bases. Germline trimming cut 3 bases from V and 9 bases from J; bases unmatched to any gene: 4. In germline, CDR1 is WNHNN, CDR2 SYGVQD (reference sequence). This CDR3 spans 13 amino acids. The CDR3 region has the DNA TGCGCCAGCAGTGACGGGACAGGGGAAAGCTACACCTTC. Encoded protein: CASSDGTGESYTF.

In this sample, this clonotype turned up a few times. V is TRBV19 and J is TRBJ1-1; D is undetermined. The CDR3 spans 13 residues. V lost 0 bases and J lost 4, with 6 bases in between. CDR1 is LNHDA and CDR2 is SQIVND in the germline V gene (reference sequence). CDR3 in amino acids: CASSIDVSTEAFF. The CDR3 bases are TGTGCCAGTAGTATAGATGTGTCCACTGAAGCTTTCTTT.

The chain couples TRBV27 to TRBJ2-7; TRBD2 aligns across 10 bases. This CDR3 region has 16 residues. The germline V gene has CDR1 MNHEY and CDR2 SMNVEV (reference sequence). V was clipped by 4 bases and J by 4 bases; unmatched bases: 10. CDR3 region: CASSSLQRGGWYEQYF. In DNA form, the CDR3 reads TGTGCCAGCAGTTCCCTACAGCGGGGGGGCTGGTACGAGCAGTACTTC.

In DNA form, the CDR3 reads TGTGCCAGCGAGGGGAAAGGAGCGGGAGTTGGTGAGACCCAGTACTTC. The encoded protein is CASEGKGAGVGETQYF. V and J are TRBV7-9 and TRBJ2-5; 8 bases line up with TRBD2. With V trimmed by 8 bases and J by 5 bases, 16 bases remained unmatched. Per germline, CDR1 SEHNR and CDR2 FQNEAQ (reference sequence). This CDR3 has 16 residues.

In its sample, this clonotype was seen many times. This chain uses TRBV7-9 with TRBJ2-2, with D tentatively TRBD2 (6 bases). The germline V and J ends were trimmed by 2 bases and 4 bases, with 8 bases remaining between them. CDR3 size: 14 residues. The germline V gene has CDR1 SEHNR and CDR2 FQNEAQ (reference sequence). DNA of the CDR3: TGTGCCAGCAGCTTAAAACTAGCCACCGGGGAGCTGTTTTTT. Translating gives CASSLKLATGELFF.

Ten or more counts support this clonotype. The CDR3 DNA is TGTGCCAGCAGCTTAACTGATGTCTACGAGCAGTACTTC. It encodes CASSLTDVYEQYF. The chain links TRBV11-2 to TRBJ2-7; D gene ambiguous. The CDR3 loop spans 13 amino acids. Looked up from germline, CDR1 is SGHAT and CDR2 is FQNNGV. V dropped 2 bases and J dropped 3 bases, with 8 bases sitting between them.

The CDR3 reads CASSRFVTGELFF. The CDR3 nucleotides read TGTGCCAGCAGCCGCTTCGTCACCGGGGAGCTGTTTTTT. J is TRBJ2-2 and V is TRBV3-1; D is undetermined. Germline-derived CDR1 and CDR2 are LGHDT and YNNKEL (reference sequence). The ends were cut back, 4 bases at V and 4 bases at J, with 7 bases in the middle. The CDR3 covers 13 residues.

The chain combines TRBV18 with TRBJ1-1; D unclear. The CDR3 loop spans 15 amino acids. Germline assignment: CDR1 KGHSH and CDR2 LQKENI. V was pared by 3 bases and J by 3 bases, with 14 bases between. The CDR3 bases are TGTGCCAGCTCACCCACCATTGGCCGGCACACTGAAGCTTTCTTT. Its translation: CASSPTIGRHTEAFF.

This clonotype was recorded many times. The chain is built from TRBV12-3 or TRBV12-4 and TRBJ1-5; maybe TRBD1 (5 bases). Trimming shortened V by 8 bases and J by 0 bases, and 11 bases separated the two germline ends. The CDR3 length is 14 residues. The CDR3 loop is CASSWGPSNQPQHF. The CDR3, as DNA: TGTGCCAGCTCTTGGGGCCCTAGCAATCAGCCCCAGCATTTT.

The table lists this clonotype with a few counts. The chain joins TRBV12-3 or TRBV12-4 to TRBJ1-2; D gene unclear. This CDR3 contains 13 residues. V lost 3 bases, J lost 8 bases, and 13 bases lay in between. CDR3 protein: CASSFAATVGYTF. For the CDR3, the DNA is TGTGCCAGCAGTTTTGCGGCAACTGTGGGCTACACCTTC.

This clonotype was found a few times. The chain employs TRBV2 and TRBJ2-3, with D unclear. Germline loops: CDR1 SNHLY, CDR2 FYNNEI. Trimming removed 8 bases from V and 4 bases from J, with 13 bases in between. CDR3 length: 13 residues. CDR3 nucleotides: TGTGCCAGCGGCGTCCGTGGGGCAGATACGCAGTATTTT. It encodes CASGVRGADTQYF.

The rearrangement links TRBV4-1 to TRBJ2-5, with D perhaps matching TRBD1 (6 bases). V lost 6 bases to trimming and J lost 1 base, with 18 bases between them. The CDR3 covers 16 residues. The germline CDR1 and CDR2 sequences are MGHRA and YSYEKL. The CDR3 DNA reads as TGCGCCAGCAGAGCAATTTTACAGGGAACCCAAGAGACCCAGTACTTC. It is translated as CASRAILQGTQETQYF.

The chain couples TRBV5-1 to TRBJ1-1; D gene ambiguous. V was pared by 0 bases and J by 2 bases, with 11 bases between. CDR3 length: 15 residues. CDR1 and CDR2 from the germline V gene are SGHRS and YFSETQ. The CDR3 DNA sequence: TGCGCCAGCAGCTTGGAGTGGAGTAGTAACACTGAAGCTTTCTTT. This gives the protein CASSLEWSSNTEAFF.

The chain couples TRBV4-3 to TRBJ1-2, with D possibly TRBD1 on 6 matching bases. CDR1 is LGHNA and CDR2 is YSLEER in the germline V gene. Trimming cost V 0 bases and J 5 bases, with 16 bases left between them. The CDR3 covers 16 residues. The CDR3 here is CASSQDFSAGEYGYTF. CDR3 nucleotide sequence: TGCGCCAGCAGCCAAGATTTTTCGGCAGGGGAATATGGCTACACCTTC.

This clonotype was seen more than once but under ten times. The chain joins TRBV4-3 to TRBJ2-3; TRBD2 agrees at 7 bases. Trimming took 4 bases from V and 3 from J; bases not matched to a gene: 10. From germline, CDR1 is LGHNA and CDR2 YSLEER. CDR3 length: 16 amino acids. CDR3 sequence (DNA): TGCGCCAGCAGCCCGAAAAGCGGGGAAAGAACAGATACGCAGTATTTT. Its translation is CASSPKSGERTDTQYF.

The J gene is TRBJ2-5, the V gene TRBV29-1; D gene unclear. In germline, CDR1 is SQVTM, CDR2 ANQGSEA. The length of the CDR3 is 12 residues. V gave up 3 bases and J gave up 5 bases, with 10 bases separating them. The CDR3 DNA is TGCAGCGTTGACAGTGGTGGGGAGACCCAGTACTTC. Protein sequence: CSVDSGGETQYF.